This T cell receptor (beta chain) was profiled in a study of blood T cells in healthy people across ages (dated by TCRdb to the mid-2010s). With regard to the full study: In model experiments, roughly one uniquely barcoded TCR beta cDNA molecule per two T cells was captured by template switching. To track age-related changes in TCR beta repertoire diversity, the study relied on deep sequencing normalized with unique cDNA molecular identifiers. The study analyzed two additional independent replicas of 1 million unique cDNA reads from the same blood draw for two donors, one aged 18 to 30 and one aged 80 or older. The donors were split into four age groups: young (average around 17 years), middle-aged (more than 35), aged (about 62) and long-lived (about 82).

Based on the germline V gene, the CDR1 and CDR2 sequences are SGHTA and FQGNSA. Spanning cysteine to phenylalanine, the CDR3 consists of 16 amino acids. The entry retains the CDR3 DNA only, 48 bases that are in frame from base 1. What the research found in general, with its limitations: Total diversity estimates from one million sequenced T cells were considered lower bounds and underestimates. Observed TCR beta diversity per million T cells fell roughly linearly with age, and a significant reduction was already apparent by age about 38. Compared with the aged group, the long-lived group had more naive CD4+ T cells, fewer expanded clones and increased TCR diversity, suggesting age selection. Donor CMV infection status was unknown, potentially confounding age-related changes in expanded clonotypes. There was a strong correlation between observed TCR beta diversity and the percentage of naive T cells measured by flow cytometry. Since profiling was done on bulk unsorted PBMCs, naive and antigen-experienced compartments could not be conclusively compared.

The roughly 39 donors, aged about 6 to 95 years, were systemically healthy Caucasian individuals from Russia. Ten milliliters of peripheral blood were drawn from each donor into EDTA-treated Vacutainer tubes. Ficoll-Paque density-gradient centrifugation was used to isolate PBMCs, with at least 7 million per sample. Total RNA was extracted from PBMCs with Trizol reagent, with at least 5 micrograms obtained per sample. For every donor, an aliquot of PBMCs went through flow cytometry to measure the percentages of naive CD45RAhigh/CD27high T cells. The library was generated by 5' RACE. The run used an Illumina HiSeq 2500. A second PCR of about 7 to 12 cycles was performed with a sample-barcoded 5' primer and a J-beta primer mix. A unique molecular identifier was introduced onto each TCR beta cDNA molecule by a template-switch 5' adaptor carrying 12 random nucleotides. At least 2.5 million CDR3-containing paired-end reads were obtained from each sample. All of the RNA was converted into first-strand cDNA using the Mint cDNA synthesis kit, with a TRBC-specific oligonucleotide serving as the primer. Following uracil-DNA glycosylase treatment, all cDNA underwent a first 18-cycle PCR with the universal primers M1SS and BC2_uni_R. The original pipeline was this. Normalization of each sample was performed by random selection of 1 million high-quality reads, each carrying a distinct molecular identifier. Reads with shared molecular identifiers were discarded instead of being binned into consensus sequences. MiTCR, run with a Q25 quality threshold and the strictest error-elimination algorithm, handled CDR3 identification, clonotype clustering and error correction. A nonparametric unseen species model using Euler transformation provided a lower-bound estimate of total TCR beta diversity. TCRdb reprocessed the public reads (quality trimming at Q25 with fastp, clone calling with MiXCR) and kept in-frame beta chains. Rows matching on CDR3 protein sequence are summarized as one entry with the most common DNA and genes. TCRdb's processing, not the authors' own work, is the source of the V and J calls. This sample comprises some 760,000 distinct CDR3 sequences, 20% to 30% of them detected only once. The ten top clones hold just under 9.5% of the sample.

Details on this clonotype: Its antigen remains undetermined. A read error may account for a junction end that differs from germline.

These same data were also listed under a study on T cells of mothers and their children. The second paper further reports: Nine systemically healthy Caucasian individuals served as donors, namely three mothers together with their six children. cDNA synthesis consumed the entire amount of extracted RNA, loaded at approximately 1.4 ug RNA in each 15 ul reaction. In the second PCR, the M1S primer added sample barcodes and 2-4 random nucleotides. Over 8.5 million TCR beta CDR3 reads were obtained for each mother, and millions of reads were obtained for each child. Thymic selection similarly shapes TCR recombination output in related and unrelated pairs, with minor effect from inherited differences. Normalized repertoire overlap was always slightly but never significantly higher in related than unrelated mother-child pairs. No persistent microchimeric T cell clones were found, with a detection sensitivity of around 100 clones per million clonotypes. In the study, deep NGS was used to compare the TCR beta repertoires of mothers and children, and features distinguishing related mother-child pairs from unrelated individuals were sought. On average, the children were approximately 11 +/- 4 years old, while the mothers were about 40 +/- 4 years old. After adapters were ligated using NEBNext reagents, the libraries underwent 100+100 nt paired-end sequencing on an Illumina HiSeq 2000. Mother and child libraries were prepared a month apart and sequenced in separate runs to prevent cross-contamination. Between roughly 450,000 and 2,000,000 distinct TCR beta clonotypes were identified per donor. Naive TCR beta clonotypes were estimated from low-frequency clonotypes matched to each donor's FACS-determined naive share, without sorting.

This receptor was identified in a boy between 10 and 17 years old in good health. The receptor chain draws on TRBV7-2 and TRBJ2-3; TRBD2 matches 10 bases in the middle. What was sequenced was blood. The sequenced DNA is TGTGCCTGCAGCCCTAGAGCGGGGGGGCTCGCAGATACGCAGTATTTT. This encodes CACSPRAGGLADTQYF. With the rest looked up from the reference TRBV7-2 and TRBJ2-3 genes rather than sequenced, the full variable domain is GAGVSQSPSNKVTEKGKDVELRCDPISGHTALYWYRQSLGQGLEFLIYFQGNSAPDKSGLPSDRFSAERTGGSVSTLTIQRTQQEDSAVYLCACSPRAGGLADTQYFGPGTRLTVL.